This is a list of T cell receptor beta chains from one sample in a study of control samples from healthy donors and cancer patients. The repertoire was sequenced with immunoSEQ multiplex PCR; TCRdb's copy has only in-frame clones and lacks some. Among some 410,000 clones listed, about 93% were seen once. What was sequenced was PBMCs. These receptors came from a man in his forties with head and neck cancer. CDR3s include the opening cysteine and the closing phenylalanine or tryptophan. Each record gives: V gene, CDR3 length, J gene, D gene, CDR3 DNA, CDR3 protein. A D gene is named only where the DNA matches it firmly.

V: TRBV4-1
length: 20
J: TRBJ2-4
D: TRBD2
DNA: TGCGCCAGCAGCCAAGATGCTAGCGGGAGTTGGCTGGGGGCCAAAAACATTCAGTACTTC
CDR3: CASSQDASGSWLGAKNIQYF

V: TRBV7-2
length: 18
J: TRBJ1-6
D: NA
DNA: TGTGCCAGCAGCCCCTTCGTGACGGCGGCGGGGTATAATTCACCCCTCCACTTT
CDR3: CASSPFVTAAGYNSPLHF

V: TRBV5-1
length: 16
J: TRBJ1-2
D: NA
DNA: TGCGCCAGCAGCTTGGATGGGAGACTCCGGGACACTGGCTACACCTTC
CDR3: CASSLDGRLRDTGYTF

V: TRBV6-2/TRBV6-3
length: 16
J: TRBJ2-5
D: NA
DNA: TGTGCCAGCAGTTATCACACCGACTCGTACCAAGAGACCCAGTACTTC
CDR3: CASSYHTDSYQETQYF

V: TRBV27
length: 17
J: TRBJ2-1
D: TRBD2
DNA: TGTGCCAGCAGTTTGCTAGCGGGAGGGAGCTCCTACAATGAGCAGTTCTTC
CDR3: CASSLLAGGSSYNEQFF

V: TRBV7-2
length: 14
J: TRBJ1-1
D: NA
DNA: TGTGCCAGCTTTCGGGGGTGGGAGAACACTGAAGCTTTCTTT
CDR3: CASFRGWENTEAFF

V: TRBV24-1
length: 12
J: TRBJ2-3
D: NA
DNA: TGTGCCACCGGCGCGGGCACAGATACGCAGTATTTT
CDR3: CATGAGTDTQYF

V: TRBV19
length: 14
J: TRBJ1-1
D: NA
DNA: TGTGCCAGTAGTCCGAGCCCTCTGAACACTGAAGCTTTCTTT
CDR3: CASSPSPLNTEAFF

V: TRBV27
length: 15
J: TRBJ2-1
D: NA
DNA: TGTGCCAGCAGTTTACAGCGGGAGACAGGGTATGAGCAGTTCTTC
CDR3: CASSLQRETGYEQFF

V: TRBV7-3
length: 15
J: TRBJ2-1
D: TRBD2
DNA: TGTGCCAGCAGCCCACTAGCGGGGGGCGGGAATGAGCAGTTCTTC
CDR3: CASSPLAGGGNEQFF

V: TRBV21-1
length: 12
J: TRBJ2-7
D: NA
DNA: TGTGCCAGCAGCAACCCCCGAAACGAGCAGTACTTC
CDR3: CASSNPRNEQYF

V: TRBV7-2
length: 16
J: TRBJ2-2
D: NA
DNA: TGTGCCAGCAGCTCATGGGGCAGGGACGGTTCCGGGGAGCTGTTTTTT
CDR3: CASSSWGRDGSGELFF

V: TRBV18
length: 14
J: TRBJ1-1
D: TRBD1
DNA: TGTGCCAGCTCCGCCGGACAGGGTGTTACTGAAGCTTTCTTT
CDR3: CASSAGQGVTEAFF

V: TRBV2
length: 15
J: TRBJ1-5
D: NA
DNA: TGTGCCAGCAGTGAAGACGACGGCGGGGATCAGCCCCAGCATTTT
CDR3: CASSEDDGGDQPQHF

V: TRBV27
length: 14
J: TRBJ1-5
D: NA
DNA: TGTGCCAGCTGGGATAGATTTAGCAATCAGCCCCAGCATTTT
CDR3: CASWDRFSNQPQHF